This T cell receptor beta chain was identified in a study of blood T cell repertoires in COVID-19. Study background: The United States, Italy and Spain were the sources of the acute and convalescent COVID-19 samples. T cells, B-cell-depleted T cells, or PBMCs supplied cDNA or gDNA.

Per the study methods: Cell counts per sample came from amplifying reference gene primers. Method: immunoSEQ multiplex PCR; TCRdb's copy keeps in-frame clones and lacks some. That table is the source of V, J and clone size, and D and trimming were worked out from the DNA. Of around 170,000 clones in the sample, 80% to 90% were seen once. The TCR was taken from a man in his late teens or twenties who had recovered from COVID-19. The material sequenced was peripheral blood.

The CDR3 region has the DNA TGTGCCAGCAGCGCGGACTATTCGGATACGCAGTATTTT. Protein: CASSADYSDTQYF. The J gene is TRBJ2-3, the V gene TRBV9, with D tentatively TRBD2 (6 bases). The CDR3 runs 13 residues. Between the trimmed V and J ends, which lost 3 bases and 6 bases, there was a span of 11 bases. Germline V gene lookup returns CDR1 SGDLS and CDR2 YYNGEE.